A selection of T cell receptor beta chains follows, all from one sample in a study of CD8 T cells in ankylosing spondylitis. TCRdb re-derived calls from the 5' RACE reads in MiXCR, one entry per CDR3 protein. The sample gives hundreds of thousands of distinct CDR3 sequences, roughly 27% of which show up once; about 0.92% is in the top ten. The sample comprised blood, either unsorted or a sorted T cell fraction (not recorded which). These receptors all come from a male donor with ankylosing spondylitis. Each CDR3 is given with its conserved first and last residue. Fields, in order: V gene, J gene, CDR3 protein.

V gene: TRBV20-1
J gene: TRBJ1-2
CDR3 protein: CSASSMQRSYGYTF

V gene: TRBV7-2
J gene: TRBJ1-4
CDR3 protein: CASSLDGRPLNEKLFF

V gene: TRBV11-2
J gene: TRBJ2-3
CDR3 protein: CASSLESGAPDTQYF

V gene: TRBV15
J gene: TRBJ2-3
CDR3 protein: CATSREPGPGADTQYF

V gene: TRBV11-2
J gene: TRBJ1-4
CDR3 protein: CASSLDWTRATNEKLFF

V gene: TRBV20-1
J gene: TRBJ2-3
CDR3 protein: CSAKSPPGLALTDTQYF

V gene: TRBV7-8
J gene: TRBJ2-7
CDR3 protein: CASSLTVEQYF

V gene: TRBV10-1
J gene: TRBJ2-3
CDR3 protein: CASSEGTAQSEAQYF

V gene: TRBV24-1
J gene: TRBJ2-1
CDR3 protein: CATSDLGTSGSNNEQFF

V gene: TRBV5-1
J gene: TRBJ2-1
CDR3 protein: CASSTGTSGRVYNEQFF

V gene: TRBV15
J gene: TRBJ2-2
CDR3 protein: CATSRGIVAGATGELFF

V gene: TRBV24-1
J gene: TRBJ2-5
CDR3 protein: CATSERQRLKETQYF

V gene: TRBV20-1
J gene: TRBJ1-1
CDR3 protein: CSARVASGTEAFF

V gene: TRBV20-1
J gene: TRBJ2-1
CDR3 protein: CSARGTSGGYNEQFF

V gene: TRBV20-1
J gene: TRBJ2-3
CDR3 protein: CSARDLDTQYF

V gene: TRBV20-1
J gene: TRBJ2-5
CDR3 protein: CSIPPSGRRETQYF

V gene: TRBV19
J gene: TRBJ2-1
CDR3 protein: CASAKRELFYNEQFF

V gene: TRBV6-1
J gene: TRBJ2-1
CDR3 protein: CASSPPTSVNEQFF

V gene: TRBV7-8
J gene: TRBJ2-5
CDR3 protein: CASSLGASGRVVETQYF

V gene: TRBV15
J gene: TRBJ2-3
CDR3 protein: CATSRPRDSGPDTQYF

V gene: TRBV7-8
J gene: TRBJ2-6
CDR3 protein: CASSLAPLSGANVLTF

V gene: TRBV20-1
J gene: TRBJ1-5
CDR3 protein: CSAKQGDQPQHF

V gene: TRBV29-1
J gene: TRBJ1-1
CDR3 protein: CSFQGWTEAFF

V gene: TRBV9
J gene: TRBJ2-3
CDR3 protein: CASSVSSGFTDTQYF

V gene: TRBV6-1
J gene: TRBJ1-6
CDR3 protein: CASRPWVNSPLHF

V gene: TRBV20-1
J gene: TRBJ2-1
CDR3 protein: CSARGGEIAGGYNEQFF

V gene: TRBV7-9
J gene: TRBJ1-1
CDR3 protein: CASSFSTGWDTEAFF

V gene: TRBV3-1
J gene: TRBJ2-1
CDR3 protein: CASSSGTGAPYNEQFF

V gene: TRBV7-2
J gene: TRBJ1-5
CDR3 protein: CASSPRPNQPQHF

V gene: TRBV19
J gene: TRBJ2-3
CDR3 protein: CASSIWTSGALDTQYF

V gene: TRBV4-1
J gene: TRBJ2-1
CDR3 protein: CASSQVRFRGEQFF

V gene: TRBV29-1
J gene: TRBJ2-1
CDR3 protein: CSVVGQGNNEQFF

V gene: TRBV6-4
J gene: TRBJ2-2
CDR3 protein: CASSYRAATGELFF